The rows below give T cell receptor beta chains drawn from one sample of a study of CD8+ T cells in alopecia areata. Only in-frame clones appear in the TCRdb table, and some are missing; sequencing was by immunoSEQ multiplex PCR. Counted here are around 180,000 clones, over 55% occurring once; the ten biggest clones make up under 1.2%. The specimen comprised CD4+ T cells sorted from blood, sampled at week 24, from a patient treated with tofacitinib. The receptors were sampled from a human donor with alopecia areata. Both conserved end residues are part of each CDR3. Each record gives: J gene, CDR3 length, clone size, D gene, V gene, CDR3 protein, CDR3 DNA. The D gene is left open where the match is weak. The size entry is marked missing in some rows and otherwise reads once, few, many or a size class.

TRBJ1-2 13 few . TRBV5-1 CASSFDRPIGYTF TGCGCCAGCAGCTTCGACCGACCTATTGGCTACACCTTC
TRBJ2-3 13 . . TRBV7-9 CASSQGGTDTQYF TGTGCCAGCAGCCAGGGAGGCACAGATACGCAGTATTTT
TRBJ1-2 13 . . TRBV7-2 CASSLRSEGGYTF TGTGCCAGCAGCTTGAGAAGTGAGGGAGGCTACACCTTC
TRBJ1-1 13 once . TRBV29-1 CSVNGGAATEAFF TGCAGCGTCAATGGGGGCGCGGCGACTGAAGCTTTCTTT
TRBJ2-2 15 many TRBD1 TRBV7-2 CASSSDRVDTGELFF TGTGCCAGCAGCTCCGACAGGGTGGACACCGGGGAGCTGTTTTTT
TRBJ1-6 13 . TRBD1 TRBV5-1 CASSWTGEGALHF TGCGCCAGCAGCTGGACAGGGGAGGGGGCCCTCCACTTT
TRBJ2-5 14 few . TRBV5-1 CASSFGGTQETQYF TGCGCCAGCAGCTTTGGCGGGACCCAAGAGACCCAGTACTTC
TRBJ1-5 12 . . TRBV30 CAWSVGSQPQHF TGTGCCTGGAGTGTAGGGAGTCAGCCCCAGCATTTT
TRBJ2-7 13 . TRBD1 TRBV29-1 CSVFNRGTYEQYF TGCAGCGTTTTCAACAGGGGGACCTACGAGCAGTACTTC
TRBJ1-1 14 . . TRBV19 CASGVSRMNTEAFF TGTGCCAGTGGGGTATCCCGGATGAACACTGAAGCTTTCTTT
TRBJ1-5 15 . TRBD1 TRBV12-5 CASGQGTTSNQPQHF TGTGCTAGTGGACAGGGGACAACCTCTAATCAGCCCCAGCATTTT
TRBJ2-6 16 few . TRBV29-1 CSVGSGSSGGANVLTF TGCAGCGTCGGGTCGGGCTCCTCGGGAGGGGCCAACGTCCTGACTTTC
TRBJ1-1 13 few . TRBV30 CAWSKSVNTEAFF TGTGCCTGGAGTAAATCGGTGAACACTGAAGCTTTCTTT
TRBJ2-1 16 few TRBD2 TRBV29-1 CSVERGGLAGSNEQFF TGCAGCGTTGAACGCGGCGGACTAGCGGGGAGCAATGAGCAGTTCTTC
TRBJ2-1 15 . . TRBV30 CAWSPEGGAFNEQFF TGTGCCTGGAGTCCCGAGGGCGGGGCTTTCAATGAGCAGTTCTTC
TRBJ1-1 13 . TRBD1 TRBV7-3 CASSLKGTAEAFF TGTGCCAGCAGCTTAAAAGGGACAGCTGAAGCTTTCTTT